Listed below are T cell receptor beta chains from one sample, sequenced in a study of immune cell composition in non-small cell lung cancer. TCRdb keeps only in-frame clones here, not all; method: immunoSEQ multiplex PCR. This table holds about 5,200 clones, less than 85% found once. Sample: lung tumor tissue. Source of these receptors: a human donor with non-small cell lung cancer. The CDR3 runs from the conserved cysteine through the conserved F or W. A D gene is named only where the DNA matches it firmly. The size entry is marked missing in some rows and otherwise reads once, few, many or a size class.

len,abundance,j_gene,d_gene,v_gene,CDR3aa,CDR3nt
16,NA,TRBJ1-1,NA,TRBV5-6,CASSQRPHSARGRAFF,TGTGCCAGCAGCCAAAGGCCTCATTCGGCTCGAGGGAGAGCTTTCTTT
14,NA,TRBJ2-7,TRBD2,TRBV5-8,CASSLTSGRGEQYF,TGTGCCAGCAGCTTGACTAGCGGGAGGGGCGAGCAGTACTTC
13,NA,TRBJ2-3,NA,TRBV5-4,CASSLDLADTQYF,TGTGCCAGCAGCTTGGATTTAGCAGATACGCAGTATTTT
16,few,TRBJ2-7,TRBD1,TRBV6-1,CASSEGFGTGIVKQYF,TGTGCCAGCAGTGAAGGGTTTGGGACAGGGATTGTCAAGCAGTACTTC
14,NA,TRBJ1-1,NA,TRBV30,CAWRLDGSNTEAFF,TGTGCCTGGCGATTGGACGGGAGTAACACTGAAGCTTTCTTT
14,NA,TRBJ2-7,TRBD2,TRBV7-2,CASSAGLVAYEQYF,TGTGCCAGCAGCGCTGGACTAGTCGCCTACGAGCAGTACTTC
13,few,TRBJ1-5,NA,TRBV28,CASIQGVNQPQHF,TGTGCCAGCATACAGGGAGTCAATCAGCCCCAGCATTTT
13,NA,TRBJ2-1,TRBD1,TRBV11-3,CASSLGQGYEQFF,TGTGCCAGCAGCTTAGGACAGGGCTATGAGCAGTTCTTC
13,once,TRBJ1-5,TRBD1,TRBV5-6,CASSPGQDRPQHF,TGTGCCAGCAGCCCGGGACAGGATCGGCCCCAGCATTTT
15,few,TRBJ2-1,TRBD2,TRBV5-4,CASSPPMGGIDEQFF,TGTGCCAGCAGCCCACCGATGGGAGGGATAGATGAGCAGTTCTTC
16,NA,TRBJ2-1,NA,TRBV5-4,CASRGSREGAYNEQFF,TGTGCCAGCAGAGGAAGTAGGGAGGGGGCCTACAATGAGCAGTTCTTC
14,NA,TRBJ1-1,TRBD1,TRBV9,CASSAHRGSTEAFF,TGTGCCAGCAGCGCCCACAGGGGAAGCACTGAAGCTTTCTTT
14,NA,TRBJ2-1,NA,TRBV10-3,CAIGGSTFYNEQFF,TGTGCCATCGGGGGCTCCACCTTCTACAATGAGCAGTTCTTC
15,NA,TRBJ2-3,TRBD1,TRBV5-1,CASRPTGVRTDTQYF,TGCGCCAGCAGGCCCACAGGGGTCCGCACAGATACGCAGTATTTT
19,NA,TRBJ2-7,TRBD2,TRBV27,CASSFPVGWGGSGRCEQYF,TGTGCCAGCAGTTTCCCCGTGGGCTGGGGGGGTAGCGGGAGGTGCGAGCAGTACTTC
14,few,TRBJ1-4,TRBD1,TRBV29-1,CSGRRQGTNEKLFF,TGCAGCGGCCGCAGACAGGGGACTAATGAAAAACTGTTTTTT
14,NA,TRBJ1-4,NA,TRBV28,CASSFGGLNEKLFF,TGTGCCAGCAGTTTCGGAGGGTTAAATGAAAAACTGTTTTTT
14,few,TRBJ1-2,NA,TRBV2,CASSPRGSLRGYTF,TGTGCCAGCAGCCCTCGTGGTAGTCTGCGCGGCTACACCTTC
15,once,TRBJ1-1,TRBD1,TRBV4-2,CASSQGQGLNTEAFF,TGTGCCAGCAGCCAAGGACAGGGATTGAACACTGAAGCTTTCTTT
13,once,TRBJ2-1,NA,TRBV5-1,CASSFQGMNEQFF,TGCGCCAGCAGCTTTCAGGGGATGAATGAGCAGTTCTTC
17,NA,TRBJ2-3,NA,TRBV15,CATSGDTGIASTDTQYF,TGTGCCACCAGCGGTGATACAGGGATAGCTAGCACAGATACGCAGTATTTT
13,NA,TRBJ2-5,NA,TRBV19,CASSQQGRETQYF,TGTGCCAGTAGTCAACAGGGCAGGGAGACCCAGTACTTC
11,NA,TRBJ1-3,NA,TRBV6-5,CASSLGNTIYF,TGTGCCAGCAGCTTAGGAAACACCATATATTTT
17,once,TRBJ2-7,TRBD1,TRBV19,CASSITRARDRGYEQYF,TGTGCCAGTAGTATAACGAGGGCGCGGGACAGGGGCTACGAGCAGTACTTC
15,medium-sized,TRBJ1-3,TRBD1,TRBV19,CASIGDRVVGNTIYF,TGTGCCAGTATTGGAGACAGGGTGGTTGGAAACACCATATATTTT
15,few,TRBJ2-7,TRBD1,TRBV5-4,CASSYRGVDSYEQYF,TGTGCCAGCAGCTACAGGGGGGTAGATTCCTACGAGCAGTACTTC
15,few,TRBJ2-7,TRBD2,TRBV7-9,CASSPRLAGGYEQYF,TGTGCCAGCAGCCCCCGTTTAGCGGGAGGCTACGAGCAGTACTTC
12,few,TRBJ2-5,NA,TRBV27,CASSGSLETQYF,TGTGCCAGCAGTGGGAGCTTAGAGACCCAGTACTTC
14,NA,TRBJ2-7,TRBD1,TRBV6-5,CASSPGQGTYEQYF,TGTGCCAGCAGCCCGGGACAGGGGACTTACGAGCAGTACTTC
12,NA,TRBJ1-5,NA,TRBV30,CAWSWGGQPQHF,TGTGCCTGGAGCTGGGGGGGACAGCCCCAGCATTTT
14,NA,TRBJ1-5,NA,TRBV6-1,CASSAALVLWPQHF,TGTGCCAGCAGCGCGGCACTGGTGTTGTGGCCCCAGCATTTT
14,NA,TRBJ2-3,NA,TRBV27,CASSQTRGGDTQYF,TGTGCCAGCAGTCAAACACGCGGGGGCGATACGCAGTATTTT
17,NA,TRBJ2-2,NA,TRBV21-1,CASSRKYGTAFTGELFF,TGTGCCAGCAGCAGAAAATACGGAACAGCCTTCACCGGGGAGCTGTTTTTT
15,NA,TRBJ1-4,NA,TRBV28,CASSSPQGLNEKLFF,TGTGCCAGCAGTTCCCCCCAGGGATTAAATGAAAAACTGTTTTTT
14,large,TRBJ2-1,TRBD2,TRBV28,CASSLGTSGMMEFF,TGTGCCAGCAGTTTGGGGACTAGCGGGATGATGGAGTTCTTC
15,NA,TRBJ1-5,NA,TRBV19,CASAVQGSSNQPQHF,TGTGCCAGTGCGGTCCAGGGAAGCTCCAATCAGCCCCAGCATTTT
14,NA,TRBJ1-5,NA,TRBV27,CASSSGLGVQPQHF,TGTGCCAGCAGCTCCGGTCTCGGGGTTCAGCCCCAGCATTTT
14,NA,TRBJ1-2,NA,TRBV11-2,CASSPNHFRGGYTF,TGTGCCAGCAGCCCGAACCATTTTCGCGGTGGCTACACCTTC
15,NA,TRBJ1-4,NA,TRBV5-6,CASSLVGGPGEKLFF,TGTGCCAGCAGCTTGGTGGGAGGCCCCGGTGAAAAACTGTTTTTT
16,few,TRBJ2-3,NA,TRBV2,CASSEALQHAGDTQYF,TGTGCCAGCAGTGAAGCGCTTCAACATGCAGGAGATACGCAGTATTTT
12,NA,TRBJ1-5,NA,TRBV7-9,CASSQINQPQHF,TGTGCCAGCAGCCAGATCAATCAGCCCCAGCATTTT
15,medium-sized,TRBJ1-2,NA,TRBV6-1,CASSEWAGWTYGYTF,TGTGCCAGCAGTGAGTGGGCAGGGTGGACCTATGGCTACACCTTC
18,NA,TRBJ2-3,TRBD2,TRBV7-2,CASSPGPLLAGPGDTQYF,TGTGCCAGCAGCCCAGGCCCTTTACTAGCGGGTCCCGGGGATACGCAGTATTTT
14,NA,TRBJ2-4,NA,TRBV28,CASSQPRPRNIQYF,TGTGCCAGCAGTCAGCCCCGGCCTAGGAACATTCAGTACTTC